The clone carrying this T cell receptor (beta chain) showed up just a few times. Its antigen remains unknown. The sample comes from a study of beta chain features in type 1 diabetes. Expressed TCRB transcripts were sequenced after all isolated RNA was converted to cDNA. The repertoire was sequenced with immunoSEQ multiplex PCR; TCRdb's copy has only in-frame clones and lacks some. The table records 300,000 or so clones, around 8.5% of them present only once. Study-level results: The cDNA sequencing approach could over-represent high-TCR-expressing cells. Patients with Type 1 diabetes showed moderately but significantly shorter TCRB CDR3s in all four CD4+ subsets.

The CDR3 contains 13 residues. Per germline, CDR1 SGHDN and CDR2 FVKESK. Trimming left V 0 bases short and J 5 bases short, with 7 bases between. The chain is built from TRBV14 and TRBJ2-5; D is unresolved. Sequenced input: central memory CD4+ T cells from blood. This clonotype originated in a man aged 30-40 years with type 1 diabetes. CDR3 nucleotides: TGTGCCAGCAGCCAAGATTTGTACGAGACCCAGTACTTC. Protein: CASSQDLYETQYF.